This T cell receptor beta chain originates from a study of cytomegalovirus exposure and HLA in healthy donors. Trimming removed 0 bases at V and 2 bases at J, with 8 bases between. The CDR3 is 15 amino acids. Per germline, CDR1 SGHAT and CDR2 FQNNGV. Worth noting for this clone: As yet, its antigen is unknown.

The primer mix had 60 Vbeta and 13 Jbeta primers. Assay used: immunoSEQ multiplex PCR; TCRdb lists only in-frame clones, some missing. Altogether about 140,000 clones are present, roughly 75% being singletons, with the ten largest covering over 3%. Findings and limits, study-wide: The majority of CMV-associated TCR beta chains were reported as apparently HLA-restricted in a later analysis.

The material sequenced was PBMCs. The sequence derives from a man aged 40-55 years in good health and CMV-seronegative. This chain joins TRBV11-2 and TRBJ2-1; no definite D call. CDR3 nucleotides: TGTGCCAGCAGCTTAGAAGCGTCCCCCTACAATGAGCAGTTCTTC. It codes for CASSLEASPYNEQFF.